One sample yielded the 15 T cell receptor beta chains listed below, sequenced in a study of T cells after yellow fever vaccination. Via MiXCR, TCRdb re-called the 5' RACE reads, giving one row per CDR3 protein. The table shows 300,000 to 350,000 distinct CDR3 sequences, with around 3.9% occurring only once. The sequencing used PBMCs, collected 5 days after the yellow fever booster vaccination. The receptors derive from a man aged 18 to 30 who received the YFV17D yellow fever vaccine.

The chain has TRBV7-2 and TRBJ2-2; D gene ambiguous. V lost 4 bases and J lost 5, with 11 bases in between. From germline, CDR1 is SGHTA and CDR2 FQGNSA. CDR3 size: 14 residues. This CDR3 reads CASSSDPPTGELFF. The CDR3 DNA is TGTGCCAGCAGCTCAGACCCGCCGACCGGGGAGCTGTTTTTT.

V usage is TRBV9 and J usage is TRBJ1-1; D not resolved. The CDR3 sequence is 14 residues long. Deletions cut 0 bases from V and 5 bases from J, with 11 bases between. Germline lookup yields CDR1 SGDLS and CDR2 YYNGEE. Written as DNA, the CDR3 is TGTGCCAGCAGCGTAGACCAGGAGTGGACTGAAGCTTTCTTT. This encodes CASSVDQEWTEAFF.

This clonotype was detected a few times. The genes are TRBV6-1 and TRBJ2-1, with 7 bases matching TRBD1. After removal of 6 bases from V and 0 bases from J, the junction contained 2 bases not matched to a gene. The CDR3 extends over 14 amino acids. Germline lookup yields CDR1 MNHNS and CDR2 SASEGT. The DNA for the CDR3 is TGTGCCAGCAGGAGGGGGCCCTCCTACAATGAGCAGTTCTTC. This sequence encodes CASRRGPSYNEQFF.

The chain employs TRBV2 and TRBJ2-2; possibly TRBD1 for D (6 bases). V was shortened by 7 bases and J by 5 bases, with 17 bases between the two germline ends. Germline V gives CDR1 SNHLY, CDR2 FYNNEI. This CDR3 is 15 amino acids long. Here the CDR3 DNA reads TGTGCCAGCACCGTAGACAGGTTCGCAACCGGGGAGCTGTTTTTT. Residues: CASTVDRFATGELFF.

The table lists this clonotype with a few counts. The genes are TRBV20-1 and TRBJ2-7; perhaps TRBD2 as D (7 bases). V gave up 6 bases and J gave up 4 bases, with 16 bases separating them. This CDR3 contains 13 residues. CDR1 and CDR2 from the germline V gene are DFQATT and SNEGSKA (reference sequence). In DNA form, the CDR3 reads TGCAGTGCGAGGACGGGGGGCCCATACGAGCAGTACTTC. It is translated as CSARTGGPYEQYF.

This clonotype was seen more than once but under ten times. The genes are TRBV28 and TRBJ1-6; no clear D gene. CDR3 size: 13 residues. CDR1 is MDHEN, CDR2 SYDVKM, per germline. The ends were cut back, 7 bases at V and 10 bases at J, with 14 bases in the middle. The CDR3 loop reads CASMGYEGSPLHF. CDR3 DNA: TGTGCCAGCATGGGATACGAGGGCTCACCCCTCCACTTT.

The rearrangement joins TRBV4-1 to TRBJ1-1; D unresolved. This CDR3 contains 13 residues. The germline V gene encodes CDR1 MGHRA and CDR2 YSYEKL. V was cut by 3 bases and J by 5 bases, with 10 bases left in between. The DNA for the CDR3 is TGCGCCAGCAGCCACCCCCTGGGGACTGAAGCTTTCTTT. This translates into CASSHPLGTEAFF.

This clonotype was seen ten or more times. This sequence joins TRBV5-1 and TRBJ2-7; unclear D gene. This CDR3 comprises 16 residues. Trimming removed 1 base from V and 2 bases from J, with 16 bases in between. CDR1 and CDR2 from the germline V gene are SGHRS and YFSETQ. The chain's CDR3 is CASSLSSFGEAYEQYV. Written as DNA, the CDR3 is TGCGCCAGCAGCTTGTCGTCATTCGGCGAAGCCTACGAGCAGTACGTC.

This clonotype occurred many times. The chain carries TRBV5-1 and TRBJ1-2, with D unclear. CDR1 and CDR2 from the germline V gene are SGHRS and YFSETQ. The germline V and J ends were trimmed by 0 bases and 8 bases, with 8 bases remaining between them. This CDR3 spans 12 amino acids. The CDR3 DNA follows: TGCGCCAGCAGCTTGGAGGCTTACGGCTACACCTTC. Translation: CASSLEAYGYTF.

This clonotype has ten or more counts. The rearrangement uses TRBV7-2 and TRBJ2-7, with D perhaps TRBD2 (7 bases). There are 16 residues in the CDR3. V shed 3 bases and J shed 4 bases, with 19 bases lying between them. Germline CDR1 reads SGHTA; CDR2 reads FQGNSA. CDR3 sequence reads: CASSLGGGGAEYEQYF. CDR3 nucleotide sequence: TGTGCCAGCAGCTTGGGTGGGGGGGGCGCAGAATACGAGCAGTACTTC.

This clonotype came up a few times. The rearrangement uses TRBV20-1 and TRBJ2-1; D ambiguous. Germline CDR1 is DFQATT and CDR2 is SNEGSKA (reference sequence). The CDR3 spans 13 residues. V was pared by 5 bases and J by 4 bases, with 12 bases between. The CDR3 coding sequence is TGCAGTGCTTCTGAATCGAGTTACAATGAGCAGTTCTTC. It is translated as CSASESSYNEQFF.

Many counts were recorded for this clonotype. The chain joins TRBV4-1 to TRBJ2-7; 15 bases are shared with TRBD2. CDR3 length: 16 amino acids. V was clipped by 4 bases and J by 2 bases; unmatched bases: 3. Germline V lookup: CDR1 MGHRA, CDR2 YSYEKL. The CDR3 loop reads CASSRWTSGGAYEQYF. The DNA of the CDR3 is TGCGCCAGCAGCCGATGGACTAGCGGGGGGGCCTACGAGCAGTACTTC.

The chain combines TRBV7-3 with TRBJ2-3; D may be TRBD2 (6 bases). The germline CDR1 and CDR2 sequences are SGHTA and FQGTGA. Trimming removed 4 bases at V and 3 bases at J, with 11 bases between. CDR3 length: 14 amino acids. The CDR3 DNA sequence: TGTGCCAGCAGCTCCGGACGGGGGACAGATACGCAGTATTTT. This sequence encodes CASSSGRGTDTQYF.

This clonotype showed up just a few times. The chain links TRBV20-1 to TRBJ2-1, with D possibly being TRBD2 (5 bases). Germline-derived CDR1 and CDR2 are DFQATT and SNEGSKA (reference sequence). CDR3 length equals 13 residues. Trimming took 6 bases from V and 2 from J, leaving 11 bases between them. Here the CDR3 DNA reads TGCAGTGCCACCACGGGGACCTACAATGAGCAGTTCTTC. This codes for CSATTGTYNEQFF.

The V call is TRBV5-1, the J call TRBJ2-2; D unclear. Germline V gene sequence: CDR1 SGHRS, CDR2 YFSETQ. The CDR3 is made up of 14 amino acids. The V end was cut by 1 base, the J end by 6 bases, with 10 bases between. CDR3 coding DNA: TGCGCCAGCAGCTTGTTTAGGTACCCCGGGGAGCTGTTTTTT. Residues: CASSLFRYPGELFF.